Presented here are 14 T cell receptor beta chains from one specimen sequenced in a study of cytomegalovirus exposure and HLA in healthy donors. Use of 60 Vbeta and 13 Jbeta primers characterized the PCR. TCRdb keeps only in-frame clones here, not all; method: immunoSEQ multiplex PCR. The table includes about 43,000 clones, 70% to 80% detected once. Input material: PBMCs. Receptors originate from a man aged 25 to 40 in good health and CMV-seronegative.

The gene calls are TRBV27 and TRBJ1-4; D not resolved. The CDR3 is 14 amino acids. V was clipped by 5 bases and J by 8 bases, with 15 bases between them. The germline V gene has CDR1 MNHEY and CDR2 SMNVEV (reference sequence). CDR3 sequence reads: CASSNRPRREKLFF. The CDR3 nucleotides read TGTGCCAGCAGTAACCGGCCCCGGAGGGAAAAACTGTTTTTT.

The chain recombines TRBV18 with TRBJ2-5, with a possible D match to TRBD1 (5 bases). The ends were cut back, 1 base at V and 5 bases at J, with 11 bases in the middle. The CDR3 is 14 amino acids. The germline V gene has CDR1 KGHSH and CDR2 LQKENI. CDR3 residues: CASSPQGIEETQYF. The CDR3 DNA sequence: TGTGCCAGCTCACCACAGGGGATCGAGGAGACCCAGTACTTC. Full variable domain (outside the CDR3, taken from reference TRBV18 and TRBJ2-5): NAGVMQNPRHLVRRRGQEARLRCSPMKGHSHVYWYRQLPEEGLKFMVYLQKENIIDESGMPKERFSAEFPKEGPSILRIQQVVRGDSAAYFCASSPQGIEETQYFGPGTRLLVL.

The chain uses TRBV12-2 and TRBJ2-1; whether TRBD2, the table's D call, matches the DNA was not checked. TRBV12-2 is an annotated pseudogene. CDR3 size: 15 residues. Here the CDR3 reads CASRLAGLAGVEQFF. Written as DNA, the CDR3 is TGTGCAAGTCGCTTAGCGGGACTAGCGGGAGTTGAGCAGTTCTTC.

The rearrangement uses TRBV28 and TRBJ2-7, with a possible D match to TRBD2 (6 bases). Trimming left V 8 bases short and J 5 bases short, with 13 bases between. Germline CDR1 and CDR2: MDHEN and SYDVKM. This CDR3 is 12 amino acids long. CDR3 DNA: TGTGCCAGCGACGGGAGCGCCAACGAGCAGTACTTC. Translated, it gives CASDGSANEQYF. Based on the CDR3 plus reference TRBV28 and TRBJ2-7, the full variable domain is DVKVTQSSRYLVKRTGEKVFLECVQDMDHENMFWYRQDPGLGLRLIYFSYDVKMKEKGDIPEGYSVSREKKERFSLILESASTNQTSMYLCASDGSANEQYFGPGTRLTVT.

This rearrangement joins TRBV9 to TRBJ2-1, with a tentative D call TRBD1 (7 bases). The germline V gene has CDR1 SGDLS and CDR2 YYNGEE. The V and J ends lost 4 bases and 8 bases respectively, with 16 bases between them. There are 14 residues in the CDR3. The CDR3 reads CASSPRQGLDEQFF. Here the CDR3 DNA reads TGTGCCAGCAGCCCCCGACAGGGACTCGATGAGCAGTTCTTC.

The rearrangement links TRBV7-9 to TRBJ1-1, with D uncertain. Per the germline V gene, CDR1 is SEHNR and CDR2 is FQNEAQ (reference sequence). The CDR3 length is 11 residues. V lost 4 bases to trimming and J lost 9 bases, with 9 bases between them. CDR3 coding DNA: TGTGCCAGCAGCTCTGAGGGCCAAGCTTTCTTT. This sequence encodes CASSSEGQAFF.

The count of this clone is one. This chain links TRBV30 with TRBJ2-1, with a weak D call TRBD2 (5 bases). Germline V lookup: CDR1 GTSNPN, CDR2 SVGIG (reference sequence). Trimming took 0 bases from V and 6 from J, leaving 12 bases between them. CDR3 length: 14 amino acids. This CDR3 is CAWSVLGVGNEQFF. CDR3 sequence (DNA): TGTGCCTGGAGTGTACTGGGAGTGGGCAATGAGCAGTTCTTC.

The genes are TRBV10-1 and TRBJ2-5; 8 nucleotides agree with TRBD2. V was clipped by 10 bases and J by 5 bases; unmatched bases: 21. CDR1 and CDR2 (germline): WNHNN, SYGVQD (reference sequence). The CDR3 covers 17 residues. CDR3 amino acids: CATNLTGRAAIYETQYF. The CDR3 nucleotides are TGCGCCACCAACTTAACCGGGAGGGCCGCCATCTACGAGACCCAGTACTTC.

The rearrangement links TRBV4-3 to TRBJ2-1; 8 bases line up with TRBD2. Germline CDR1 reads LGHNA; CDR2 reads YSLEER. CDR3 length equals 16 residues. J gave up 4 bases and V 3 bases, and 8 bases lay outside the gene matches. CDR3 in DNA: TGCGCCAGCAGCCACTTGAGCGGGGGTTCGTACAATGAGCAGTTCTTC. It translates to CASSHLSGGSYNEQFF.

The chain has TRBV4-3 and TRBJ1-2, with TRBD1 matching 7 bases. The CDR3 has 16 amino acids. Losses at the gene ends were 0 bases for V and 7 bases for J; bases not matched to a gene: 11. The germline CDR1 and CDR2 sequences are LGHNA and YSLEER. CDR3 in DNA: TGCGCCAGCAGCCAAGATCTTGTCAGGGGGTCTCGTGGCTACACCTTC. It translates to CASSQDLVRGSRGYTF.

The gene calls are TRBV28 and TRBJ2-1, with 8 bases matching TRBD2. Germline CDR1 is MDHEN and CDR2 is SYDVKM. The CDR3 length is 13 residues. Losses at the gene ends were 8 bases for V and 12 bases for J; bases not matched to a gene: 12. The CDR3 here is CASVNASGRGQFF. As DNA, the CDR3 is TGTGCCAGCGTAAACGCAAGCGGGAGAGGGCAGTTCTTC.

The chain uses TRBV27 and TRBJ2-7, with TRBD1 matching 10 bases. V lost 5 bases and J lost 7; bases outside the gene matches: 5. The CDR3 totals 13 residues. Germline V gene lookup returns CDR1 MNHEY and CDR2 SMNVEV (reference sequence). CDR3 DNA: TGTGCCAGCAGTCTCTGGACAGGGGGAGAGCAGTACTTC. Its protein is CASSLWTGGEQYF.

As regards this clone: One end of the junction does not line up with germline, which may come from a read error. The chain has TRBV7-9 and TRBJ2-1, with TRBD1 matching over 7 bases. Looked up from germline, CDR1 is SEHNR and CDR2 is FQNEAQ (reference sequence). CDR3 length equals 12 residues. CDR3 sequence: CSSSRQGDEQFF. CDR3 nucleotide sequence: TGTTCCAGCAGCCGACAGGGTGATGAGCAGTTCTTC. Complete variable domain (other parts from reference TRBV7-9 and TRBJ2-1): DTGVSQNPRHKITKRGQNVTFRCDPISEHNRLYWYRQTLGQGPEFLTYFQNEAQLEKSRLLSDRFSAERPKGSFSTLEIQRTEQGDSAMYLCSSSRQGDEQFFGPGTRLTVL.

This clone was counted only a few times. This chain uses TRBV7-2 with TRBJ2-5; the match to TRBD1 covers 9 bases. Per the germline V gene, CDR1 is SGHTA and CDR2 is FQGNSA. Trimming took 6 bases from V and 2 from J; bases not matched to a gene: 19. The CDR3 sequence is 19 residues long. Here the CDR3 reads CASRRTGAPFAGEQETQYF. The CDR3, as DNA: TGTGCCAGCAGGCGGACAGGGGCGCCCTTCGCGGGGGAGCAAGAGACCCAGTACTTC.